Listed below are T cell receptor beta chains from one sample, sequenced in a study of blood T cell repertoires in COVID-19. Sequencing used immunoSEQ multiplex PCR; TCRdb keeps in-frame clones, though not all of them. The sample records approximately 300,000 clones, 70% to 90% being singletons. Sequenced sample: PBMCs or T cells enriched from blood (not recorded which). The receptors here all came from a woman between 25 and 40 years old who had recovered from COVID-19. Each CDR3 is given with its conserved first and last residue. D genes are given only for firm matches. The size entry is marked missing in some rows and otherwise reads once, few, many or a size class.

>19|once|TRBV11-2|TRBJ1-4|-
CASSPGVSYSVATNEKLFF
TGTGCCAGCAGCCCCGGGGTCAGCTACTCTGTTGCAACTAATGAAAAACTGTTTTTT
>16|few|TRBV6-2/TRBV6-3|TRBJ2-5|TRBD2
CASSLTSGGGQETQYF
TGTGCCAGCAGTCTAACTAGCGGGGGGGGACAAGAGACCCAGTACTTC
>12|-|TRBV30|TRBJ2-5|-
CAWSMSQETQYF
TGTGCCTGGAGTATGAGTCAAGAGACCCAGTACTTC
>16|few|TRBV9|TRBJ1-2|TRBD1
CASSFLPGQGAGGYTF
TGTGCCAGCAGCTTTTTACCGGGACAGGGGGCGGGTGGCTACACCTTC
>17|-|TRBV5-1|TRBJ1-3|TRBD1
CASSLEHGTGVGNTIYF
TGCGCCAGCAGCTTGGAACACGGGACAGGGGTTGGAAACACCATATATTTT
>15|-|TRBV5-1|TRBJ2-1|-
CASSERGGSYNEQFF
TGCGCCAGCAGCGAAAGGGGAGGCTCCTACAATGAGCAGTTCTTC
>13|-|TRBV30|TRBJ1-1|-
CAWSVLRGSEAFF
TGTGCCTGGAGTGTACTAAGGGGGTCTGAAGCTTTCTTT
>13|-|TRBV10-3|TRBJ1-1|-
CAITPGMNTEAFF
TGTGCCATCACCCCCGGTATGAACACTGAAGCTTTCTTT
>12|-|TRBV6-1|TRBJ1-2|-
CASSEWEYGYTF
TGTGCCAGCAGTGAATGGGAGTATGGCTACACCTTC
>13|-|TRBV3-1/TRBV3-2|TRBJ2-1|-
CASSQTGYNEQFF
TGTGCCAGCAGCCAGACGGGGTACAATGAGCAGTTCTTC
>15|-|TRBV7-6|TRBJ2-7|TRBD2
CASSPPGLAAYEQYF
TGTGCCAGCAGCCCACCGGGACTAGCGGCCTACGAGCAGTACTTC
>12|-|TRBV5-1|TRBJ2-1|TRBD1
CASSTTGNEQFF
TGCGCCAGCAGCACGACAGGGAATGAGCAGTTCTTC
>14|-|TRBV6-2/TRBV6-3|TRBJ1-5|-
CASSYGQLNQPQHF
TGTGCCAGCAGTTACGGGCAGCTGAATCAGCCCCAGCATTTT
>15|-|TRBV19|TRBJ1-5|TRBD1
CASRWTGYSNQPQHF
TGTGCCAGTAGGTGGACAGGGTATAGCAATCAGCCCCAGCATTTT
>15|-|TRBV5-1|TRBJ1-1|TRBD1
CASSQDRGLDTEAFF
TGCGCCAGCAGCCAGGACAGGGGTTTGGACACTGAAGCTTTCTTT
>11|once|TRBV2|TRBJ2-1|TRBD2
CASKSSGVEFF
TGTGCCAGCAAATCTAGCGGGGTGGAGTTCTTC
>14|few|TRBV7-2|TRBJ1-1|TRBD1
CASSPQQGLTEAFF
TGTGCCAGCAGCCCACAACAGGGGCTGACTGAAGCTTTCTTT
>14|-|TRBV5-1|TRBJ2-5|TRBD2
CASSLAGGAETQYF
TGCGCCAGCAGCTTGGCGGGGGGGGCAGAGACCCAGTACTTC
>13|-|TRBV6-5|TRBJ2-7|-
CASSSPQTYEQYF
TGTGCCAGCAGCTCACCTCAGACCTACGAGCAGTACTTC
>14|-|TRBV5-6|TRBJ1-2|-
CASSLYPGTYGYTF
TGTGCCAGCAGCTTGTATCCGGGAACCTATGGCTACACCTTC
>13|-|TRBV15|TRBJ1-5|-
CATSRGGAQPQHF
TGTGCCACCAGCAGGGGGGGTGCCCAGCCCCAGCATTTT